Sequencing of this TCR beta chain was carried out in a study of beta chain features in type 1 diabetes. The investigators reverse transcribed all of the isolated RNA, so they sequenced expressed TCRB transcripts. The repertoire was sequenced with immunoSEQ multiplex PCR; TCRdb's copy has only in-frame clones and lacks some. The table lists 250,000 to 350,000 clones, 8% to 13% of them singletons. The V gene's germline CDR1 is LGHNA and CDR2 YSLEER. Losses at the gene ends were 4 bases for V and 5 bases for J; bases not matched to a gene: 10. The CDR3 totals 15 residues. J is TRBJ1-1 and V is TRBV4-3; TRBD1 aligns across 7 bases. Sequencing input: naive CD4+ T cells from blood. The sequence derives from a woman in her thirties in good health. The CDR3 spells CASSLHRGENTEAFF. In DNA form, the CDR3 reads TGCGCCAGCAGCCTCCACAGGGGCGAGAATACTGAAGCTTTCTTT.